The T cell receptor beta chain under discussion was sequenced for a study of regulatory T cells in long-lasting Graves disease. In germline, CDR1 is SGHRS, CDR2 YFSETQ. The CDR3 contains 15 residues. With regard to this clonotype: The junction departs from the called germline gene at one end, perhaps through a read error.

Time point meaning: newly diagnosed GD, antithyroid drugs for less than 3 months. Isolated PBMC RNA provided the starting material for the TCR library. Investigators prepared the TCR beta libraries by applying iRepertoire HTBI primers and Arm-PCR of CDR3 regions. TCRdb re-called the multiplex PCR reads with MiXCR, one entry per CDR3 protein. The sample includes 400,000 to 500,000 distinct CDR3 sequences, 15% to 20% of them seen just once. The same sample was also studied in work on T cells in Graves' hyperthyroidism and ophthalmopathy.

This specimen was peripheral blood mononuclear cells (PBMCs), taken at new diagnosis, from a patient treated with antithyroid drugs. The chain combines TRBV5-1 with TRBJ2-1; D perhaps matches TRBD1 (6 bases). The TCR was taken from a woman younger than 30 with Graves disease. The CDR3 protein is CTSSLVRGNYNEQFF. The CDR3 DNA sequence: TGCACCAGCAGCTTGGTTAGGGGGAACTACAATGAGCAGTTCTTC.